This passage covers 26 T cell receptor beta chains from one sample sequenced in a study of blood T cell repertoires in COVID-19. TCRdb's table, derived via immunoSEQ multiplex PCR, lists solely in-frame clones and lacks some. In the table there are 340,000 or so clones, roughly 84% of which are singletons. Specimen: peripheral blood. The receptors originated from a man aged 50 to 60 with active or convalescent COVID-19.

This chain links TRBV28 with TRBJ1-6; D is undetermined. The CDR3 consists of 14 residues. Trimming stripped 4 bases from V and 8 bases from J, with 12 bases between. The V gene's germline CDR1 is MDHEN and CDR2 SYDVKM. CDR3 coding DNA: TGTGCCAGCAGTTCCCATCCCCTAGATTCACCCCTCCACTTT. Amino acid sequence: CASSSHPLDSPLHF.

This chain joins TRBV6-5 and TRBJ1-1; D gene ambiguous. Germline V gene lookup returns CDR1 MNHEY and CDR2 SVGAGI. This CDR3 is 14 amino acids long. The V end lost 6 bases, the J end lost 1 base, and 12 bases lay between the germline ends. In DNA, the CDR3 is TGTGCCAGCAGGTCCCTCGGGAAGAACACTGAAGCTTTCTTT. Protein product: CASRSLGKNTEAFF.

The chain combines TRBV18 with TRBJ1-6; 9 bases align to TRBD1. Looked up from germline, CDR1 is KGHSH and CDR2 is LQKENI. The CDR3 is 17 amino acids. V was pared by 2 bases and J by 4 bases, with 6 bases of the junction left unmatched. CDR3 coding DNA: TGTGCCAGCTCACCAGAAAGGACAGGGGTATATAATTCACCCCTCCACTTT. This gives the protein CASSPERTGVYNSPLHF.

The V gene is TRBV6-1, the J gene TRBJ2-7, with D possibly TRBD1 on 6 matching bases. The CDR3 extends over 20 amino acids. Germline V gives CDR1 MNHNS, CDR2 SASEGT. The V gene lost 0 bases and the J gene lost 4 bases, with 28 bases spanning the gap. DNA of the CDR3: TGTGCCAGCAGTGAAGCCCTCTTCCATTCCAGGGGCGCCAGGGGTTACGAGCAGTACTTC. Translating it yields CASSEALFHSRGARGYEQYF.

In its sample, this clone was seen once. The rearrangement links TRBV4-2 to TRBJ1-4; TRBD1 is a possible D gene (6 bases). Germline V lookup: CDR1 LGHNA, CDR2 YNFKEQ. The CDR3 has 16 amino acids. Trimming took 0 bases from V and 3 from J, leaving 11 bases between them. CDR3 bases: TGTGCCAGCAGCCAAGAAACAGGGCCCCCTAATGAAAAACTGTTTTTT. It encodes CASSQETGPPNEKLFF.

CDR3 coding DNA: TGTGCCTGGCGACAGGGTGTCTATGGCTACACCTTC. Its translation is CAWRQGVYGYTF. The gene calls are TRBV30 and TRBJ1-2; 7 bases are a match to TRBD1. The CDR3 loop spans 12 amino acids. Per germline, CDR1 GTSNPN and CDR2 SVGIG (reference sequence). Germline trimming cut 5 bases from V and 4 bases from J; bases unmatched to any gene: 4.

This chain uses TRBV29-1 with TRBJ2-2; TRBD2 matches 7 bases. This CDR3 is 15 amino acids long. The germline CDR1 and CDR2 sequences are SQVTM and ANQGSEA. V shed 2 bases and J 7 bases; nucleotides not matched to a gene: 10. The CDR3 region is CSVETSGGTGGELFF. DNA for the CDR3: TGCAGCGTTGAAACGTCCGGGGGGACCGGCGGGGAGCTGTTTTTT.

Here the CDR3 DNA reads TGTGCCAGCAGCTCCCCAGGGTACGAGCAGTACTTC. It yields the protein CASSSPGYEQYF. The genes are TRBV7-2 and TRBJ2-7; maybe TRBD1 (5 bases). Deletions cut 4 bases from V and 4 bases from J, with 8 bases between. Germline assignment: CDR1 SGHTA and CDR2 FQGNSA. The CDR3 has 12 residues.

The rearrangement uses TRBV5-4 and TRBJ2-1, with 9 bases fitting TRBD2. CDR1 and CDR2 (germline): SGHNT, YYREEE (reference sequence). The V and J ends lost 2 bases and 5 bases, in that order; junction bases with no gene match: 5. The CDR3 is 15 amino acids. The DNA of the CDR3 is TGTGCCAGCAGCTTTACGGGACTAGCCGACAATGAGCAGTTCTTC. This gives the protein CASSFTGLADNEQFF. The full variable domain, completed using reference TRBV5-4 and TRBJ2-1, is ETGVTQSPTHLIKTRGQQVTLRCSSQSGHNTVSWYQQALGQGPQFIFQYYREEENGRGNFPPRFSGLQFPNYSSELNVNALELDDSALYLCASSFTGLADNEQFFGPGTRLTVL.

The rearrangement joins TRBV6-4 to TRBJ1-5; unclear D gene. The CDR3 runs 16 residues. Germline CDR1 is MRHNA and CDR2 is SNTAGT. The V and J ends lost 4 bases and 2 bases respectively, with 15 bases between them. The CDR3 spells CASSAQVMIRNQPQHF. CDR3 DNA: TGTGCCAGCAGTGCTCAGGTGATGATACGCAATCAGCCCCAGCATTTT.

DNA for the CDR3: TGTGCCAGCAGTGGACAGACGTGGGAGACCCAGTACTTC. Protein: CASSGQTWETQYF. The chain has TRBV2 and TRBJ2-5; D is possibly TRBD1 (5 bases). CDR1 and CDR2 (germline): SNHLY, FYNNEI. There are 13 residues in the CDR3. V was shortened by 4 bases and J by 5 bases, with 11 bases between the two germline ends. Combining the CDR3 with reference TRBV2 and TRBJ2-5 gives the whole variable domain EPEVTQTPSHQVTQMGQEVILRCVPISNHLYFYWYRQILGQKVEFLVSFYNNEISEKSEIFDDQFSVERPDGSNFTLKIRSTKLEDSAMYFCASSGQTWETQYFGPGTRLLVL.

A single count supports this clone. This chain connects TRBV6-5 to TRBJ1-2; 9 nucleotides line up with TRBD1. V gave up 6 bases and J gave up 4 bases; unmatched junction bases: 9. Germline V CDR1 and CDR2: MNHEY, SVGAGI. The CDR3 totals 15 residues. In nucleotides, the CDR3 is TGTGCCAGCAGCGGCTCCGGGACAGGGCGCTATGGCTACACCTTC. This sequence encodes CASSGSGTGRYGYTF.

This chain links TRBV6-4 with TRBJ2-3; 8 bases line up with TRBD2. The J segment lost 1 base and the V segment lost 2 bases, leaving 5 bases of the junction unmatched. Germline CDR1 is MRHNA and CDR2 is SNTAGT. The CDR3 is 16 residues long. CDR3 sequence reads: CASSDGRGARTDTQYF. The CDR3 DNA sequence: TGTGCCAGCAGTGACGGGCGGGGGGCGCGCACAGATACGCAGTATTTT.

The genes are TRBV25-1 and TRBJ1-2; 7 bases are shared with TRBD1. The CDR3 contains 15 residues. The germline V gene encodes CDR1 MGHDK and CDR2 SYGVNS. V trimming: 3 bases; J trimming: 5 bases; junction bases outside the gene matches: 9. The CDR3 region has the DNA TGTGCCAGCAGTGAGCCTGGGACAGAGAATTATGGCTACACCTTC. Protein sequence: CASSEPGTENYGYTF.

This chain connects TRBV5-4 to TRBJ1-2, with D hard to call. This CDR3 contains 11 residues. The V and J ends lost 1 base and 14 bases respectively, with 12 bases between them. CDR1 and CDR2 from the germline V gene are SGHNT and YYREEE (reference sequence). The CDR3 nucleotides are TGTGCCAGCAGCTTGATGAGAAACGGTACCTTC. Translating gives CASSLMRNGTF.

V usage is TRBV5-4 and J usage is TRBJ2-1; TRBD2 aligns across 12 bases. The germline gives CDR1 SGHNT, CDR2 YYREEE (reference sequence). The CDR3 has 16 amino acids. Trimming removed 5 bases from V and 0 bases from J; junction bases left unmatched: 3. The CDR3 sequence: CASRAGLAGSYNEQFF. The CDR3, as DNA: TGTGCCAGCAGAGCGGGACTAGCGGGCTCCTACAATGAGCAGTTCTTC.

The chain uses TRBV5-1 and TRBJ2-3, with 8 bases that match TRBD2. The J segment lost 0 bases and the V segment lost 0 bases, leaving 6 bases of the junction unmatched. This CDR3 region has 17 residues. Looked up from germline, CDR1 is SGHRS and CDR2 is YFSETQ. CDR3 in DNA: TGCGCCAGCAGCTTGGTCCTAGCGGGCATTAGCACAGATACGCAGTATTTT. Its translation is CASSLVLAGISTDTQYF. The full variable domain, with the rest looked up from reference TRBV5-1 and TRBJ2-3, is KAGVTQTPRYLIKTRGQQVTLSCSPISGHRSVSWYQQTPGQGLQFLFEYFSETQRNKGNFPGRFSGRQFSNSRSEMNVSTLELGDSALYLCASSLVLAGISTDTQYFGPGTRLTVL.

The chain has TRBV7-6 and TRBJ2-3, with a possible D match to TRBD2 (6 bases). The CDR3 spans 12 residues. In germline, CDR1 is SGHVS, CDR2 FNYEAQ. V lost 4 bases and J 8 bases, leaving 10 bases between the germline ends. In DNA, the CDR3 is TGTGCCAGCAGCTCACTAGCTTCTACGCAGTATTTT. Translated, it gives CASSSLASTQYF.

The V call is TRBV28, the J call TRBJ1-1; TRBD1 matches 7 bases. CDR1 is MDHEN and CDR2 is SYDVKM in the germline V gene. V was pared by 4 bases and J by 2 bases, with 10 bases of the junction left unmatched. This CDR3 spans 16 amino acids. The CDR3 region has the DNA TGTGCCAGCAGTTCTGAGGGGGCCTACCCAAACACTGAAGCTTTCTTT. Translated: CASSSEGAYPNTEAFF.

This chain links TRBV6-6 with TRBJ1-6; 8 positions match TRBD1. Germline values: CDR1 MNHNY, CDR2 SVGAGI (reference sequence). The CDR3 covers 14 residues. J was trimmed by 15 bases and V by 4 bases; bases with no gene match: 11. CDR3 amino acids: CASSSTGGGRLLHF. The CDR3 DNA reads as TGTGCCAGCAGTTCTACAGGGGGAGGACGTCTCCTCCACTTT.

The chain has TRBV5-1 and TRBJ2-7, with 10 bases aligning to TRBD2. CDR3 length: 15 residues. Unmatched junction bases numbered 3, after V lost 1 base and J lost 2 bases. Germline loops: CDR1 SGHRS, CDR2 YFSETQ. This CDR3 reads CASSLTTSGTYEQYF. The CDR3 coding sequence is TGCGCCAGCAGCTTGACCACTAGCGGGACCTACGAGCAGTACTTC.

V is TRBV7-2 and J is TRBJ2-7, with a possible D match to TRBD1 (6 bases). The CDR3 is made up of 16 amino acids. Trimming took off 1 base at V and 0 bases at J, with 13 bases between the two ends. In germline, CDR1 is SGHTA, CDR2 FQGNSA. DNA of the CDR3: TGTGCCAGCAGCTTAGGTCTGGACAGAAGCTCCTACGAGCAGTACTTC. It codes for CASSLGLDRSSYEQYF.

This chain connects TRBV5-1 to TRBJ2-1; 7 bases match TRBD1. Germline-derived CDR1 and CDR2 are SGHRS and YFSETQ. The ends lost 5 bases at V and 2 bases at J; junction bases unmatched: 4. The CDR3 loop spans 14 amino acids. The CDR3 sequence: CASSTGTAYNEQFF. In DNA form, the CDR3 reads TGCGCCAGCAGTACCGGGACAGCCTACAATGAGCAGTTCTTC.

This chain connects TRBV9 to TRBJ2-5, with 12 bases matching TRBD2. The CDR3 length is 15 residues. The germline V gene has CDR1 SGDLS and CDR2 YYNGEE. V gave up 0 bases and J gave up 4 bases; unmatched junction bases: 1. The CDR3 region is CASSVEGLAGETQYF. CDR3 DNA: TGTGCCAGCAGCGTAGAGGGACTAGCGGGAGAGACCCAGTACTTC.

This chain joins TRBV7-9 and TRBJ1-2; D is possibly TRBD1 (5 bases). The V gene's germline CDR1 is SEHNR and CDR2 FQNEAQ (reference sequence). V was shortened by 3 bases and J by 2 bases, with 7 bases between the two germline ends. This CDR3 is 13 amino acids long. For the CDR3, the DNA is TGTGCCAGCAGCTTCGGACAAAACTATGGCTACACCTTC. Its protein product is CASSFGQNYGYTF.

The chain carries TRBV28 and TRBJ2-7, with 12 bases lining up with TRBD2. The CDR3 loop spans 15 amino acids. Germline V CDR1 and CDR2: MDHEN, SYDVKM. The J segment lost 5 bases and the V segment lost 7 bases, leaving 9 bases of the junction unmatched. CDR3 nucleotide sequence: TGTGCCAGCACCCCCCTAGCGGGAGGGAGAGACGAGCAGTACTTC. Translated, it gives CASTPLAGGRDEQYF.